One sample yielded the 22 T cell receptor beta chains listed below, sequenced in a study of cytomegalovirus exposure and HLA in healthy donors. PCR involved 60 Vbeta and 13 Jbeta primers. TCRdb's table, derived via immunoSEQ multiplex PCR, lists solely in-frame clones and lacks some. The sample comprises approximately 170,000 clones, over 70% of which are singletons, and around 1.3% rests with the top ten. Sequencing was performed on PBMCs. Source of these receptors: a man aged 45-65 years in good health and CMV-seropositive.

This chain links TRBV27 with TRBJ2-6, with 7 bases identical to TRBD1. CDR1 is MNHEY and CDR2 is SMNVEV in the germline V gene (reference sequence). With V trimmed by 4 bases and J by 4 bases, 4 bases remained unmatched. This CDR3 comprises 15 residues. As DNA, the CDR3 is TGTGCCAGCAGTTCAAACAGGGGCGGGGCCAACGTCCTGACTTTC. It is translated as CASSSNRGGANVLTF.

The rearrangement joins TRBV15 to TRBJ1-6; perhaps TRBD1 as D (6 bases). The CDR3 has 16 residues. CDR1 is LNHNV and CDR2 is YYDKDF in the germline V gene (reference sequence). Trimming shortened V by 3 bases and J by 11 bases, and 20 bases separated the two germline ends. This CDR3 is CATSRPQGRAKAPLHF. CDR3 in DNA: TGTGCCACCAGCAGGCCCCAGGGGCGCGCCAAGGCACCCCTCCACTTT. The full variable domain, in which reference TRBV15 and TRBJ1-6 provide the parts outside the CDR3, is DAMVIQNPRYQVTQFGKPVTLSCSQTLNHNVMYWYQQKSSQAPKLLFHYYDKDFNNEADTPDNFQSRRPNTSFCFLDIRSPGLGDTAMYLCATSRPQGRAKAPLHFGNGTRLTVT.

This rearrangement joins TRBV2 to TRBJ2-2; D is perhaps TRBD2 (5 bases). CDR1 and CDR2 (germline): SNHLY, FYNNEI. The CDR3 has 15 amino acids. Trimming took off 3 bases at V and 4 bases at J, with 12 bases between the two ends. The CDR3 DNA sequence: TGTGCCAGCAGTGACCCGGGAAGCGGCACCGGGGAGCTGTTTTTT. Encoded protein: CASSDPGSGTGELFF.

This chain joins TRBV29-1 and TRBJ2-1, with TRBD2 identical over 7 bases. Losses at the gene ends were 6 bases for V and 2 bases for J; bases not matched to a gene: 4. The germline V gene encodes CDR1 SQVTM and CDR2 ANQGSEA. This CDR3 region has 13 residues. CDR3 in DNA: TGCAGCGTCGCCGGGACTACCTACAATGAGCAGTTCTTC. Translated: CSVAGTTYNEQFF.

This rearrangement joins TRBV19 to TRBJ1-5, with a tentative D call TRBD1 (6 bases). This CDR3 contains 14 residues. Germline V lookup: CDR1 LNHDA, CDR2 SQIVND (reference sequence). Trimming took 6 bases from V and 3 from J, leaving 12 bases between them. The CDR3 sequence: CASRYTGTNQPQHF. The CDR3 nucleotides read TGTGCCAGTAGATATACAGGGACCAATCAGCCCCAGCATTTT.

The chain uses TRBV6-1 and TRBJ2-7; possible D gene TRBD1, 5 bases. Trimming took 3 bases from V and 2 from J, leaving 8 bases between them. This CDR3 spans 13 amino acids. The germline CDR1 and CDR2 sequences are MNHNS and SASEGT. The CDR3 DNA is TGTGCCAGCAGTGATGGCAGGGCCTACGAGCAGTACTTC. Protein: CASSDGRAYEQYF.

The chain carries TRBV4-2 and TRBJ2-1; 11 bases line up with TRBD2. This CDR3 contains 15 residues. V shed 5 bases and J 9 bases; nucleotides not matched to a gene: 9. CDR1 is LGHNA and CDR2 is YNFKEQ in the germline V gene. The CDR3: CASSYSTSGNGEQFF. CDR3 bases: TGTGCCAGCAGCTACTCGACTAGCGGGAATGGTGAGCAGTTCTTC.

A word on this clone: At one boundary the junction diverges from the germline segment, which might be a read error. This chain uses TRBV6-5 with TRBJ2-1; D possibly corresponds to TRBD2 (6 bases). Germline assignment: CDR1 MNHEY and CDR2 SVGAGI. The CDR3 is made up of 15 amino acids. CDR3 DNA sequence: TGTGCCAGCAGTTACTCAAGACTAGGTAACAATGAGCAGCTCTTC. Translating gives CASSYSRLGNNEQLF.

This CDR3 reads CASSLGLAGVYEQYF. For the CDR3, the DNA is TGTGCCAGCAGTTTAGGGCTAGCGGGAGTTTACGAGCAGTACTTC. This chain uses TRBV28 with TRBJ2-7; 10 positions match TRBD2. This CDR3 contains 15 residues. The V gene's germline CDR1 is MDHEN and CDR2 SYDVKM. V shed 2 bases, J shed 4 bases, and the junction held 5 bases outside the gene matches.

The chain has TRBV7-3 and TRBJ2-1, with D possibly being TRBD2 (6 bases). V lost 5 bases and J 2 bases, leaving 13 bases between the germline ends. CDR3 length equals 15 residues. CDR1 and CDR2 (germline): SGHTA, FQGTGA. CDR3 DNA sequence: TGTGCCAGCAGCACTCTCGGGGGAACCTACAATGAGCAGTTCTTC. Encoded protein: CASSTLGGTYNEQFF.

There are a few counts of this clone. The V and J genes are TRBV6-1 and TRBJ2-7; 13 nucleotides agree with TRBD2. J lost 2 bases, V lost 5 bases, and 3 bases had no gene match. Germline V gives CDR1 MNHNS, CDR2 SASEGT. CDR3 length equals 15 residues. The CDR3 DNA reads TGTGCCAGCAGTCCCGGGACTAGCGGGACCTACGAGCAGTACTTC. It is translated as CASSPGTSGTYEQYF.

In its sample, this clone was seen a few times. The V and J genes are TRBV4-3 and TRBJ1-1, with D possibly being TRBD1 (5 bases). The V end was cut by 0 bases, the J end by 1 base, with 18 bases between. CDR3 size: 18 residues. Germline CDR1 LGHNA, CDR2 YSLEER. CDR3 nucleotides: TGCGCCAGCAGCCAAGATCTGGTGACAGTGTGGGGGAACACTGAAGCTTTCTTT. Translation gives CASSQDLVTVWGNTEAFF.

This chain joins TRBV9 and TRBJ2-1; TRBD2 matches at 13 bases. The CDR3 loop spans 16 amino acids. Germline assignment: CDR1 SGDLS and CDR2 YYNGEE. J gave up 6 bases and V 3 bases, and 6 bases lay outside the gene matches. The CDR3 here is CASSAGLAGASNEQFF. DNA of the CDR3: TGTGCCAGCAGCGCTGGACTAGCGGGAGCCTCCAATGAGCAGTTCTTC.

This clone has only a few counts. The chain recombines TRBV23-1 with TRBJ1-1, with D tentatively TRBD1 (5 bases). TRBV23-1 qualifies as an ORF whose function is uncertain. Trimming pared 3 bases from V and 11 bases from J, leaving 25 bases between. The CDR3 has 16 residues. The CDR3 is CASSHLSRQGGIDAFF. CDR3 nucleotide sequence: TGCGCCAGCAGTCACCTCTCTCGGCAGGGAGGGATTGACGCTTTCTTT.

The chain uses TRBV14 and TRBJ2-2; D is uncertain. V was trimmed by 1 base and J by 3 bases, leaving 9 bases between them. The CDR3 loop spans 15 amino acids. CDR1 is SGHDN, CDR2 FVKESK, per germline. The CDR3 loop is CASSQVGGYTGELFF. The CDR3 DNA reads TGTGCCAGCAGCCAAGTCGGCGGCTACACCGGGGAGCTGTTTTTT.

V is TRBV5-6 and J is TRBJ1-2; 9 bases match TRBD1. The trim removed 4 bases at V and 7 bases at J, leaving 11 bases unmatched. This CDR3 is 15 amino acids long. CDR1 is SGHDT, CDR2 YYEEEE, per germline. This CDR3 reads CASSLQGALRTGYTF. CDR3 DNA: TGTGCCAGCAGCCTACAGGGGGCGCTTCGGACTGGCTACACCTTC.

V and J are TRBV4-1 and TRBJ2-1; TRBD1 might be the D (5 bases). This CDR3 contains 14 residues. With 1 base removed from V and 7 bases from J, the gap between germline ends came to 11 bases. Germline assignment: CDR1 MGHRA and CDR2 YSYEKL. Here the CDR3 reads CASSQGQGWNEQFF. The CDR3 DNA reads as TGCGCCAGCAGCCAAGGGCAGGGTTGGAATGAGCAGTTCTTC.

In this sample, this clone turned up once. This rearrangement joins TRBV18 to TRBJ2-4; 10 bases map to TRBD1. From germline, CDR1 is KGHSH and CDR2 LQKENI. The CDR3 length is 16 residues. The V segment lost 3 bases and the J segment 8 bases; nucleotides outside the gene matches: 10. The CDR3 protein is CASSPMRQGAMDIQYF. Here the CDR3 DNA reads TGTGCCAGCTCACCTATGAGACAGGGGGCGATGGACATTCAGTACTTC.

The rearrangement joins TRBV5-5 to TRBJ2-5; possibly TRBD1 or TRBD2 for D (5 bases each). V gave up 4 bases and J gave up 2 bases, with 12 bases separating them. This CDR3 spans 14 amino acids. Germline CDR1 reads SGHKS; CDR2 reads YYEKEE (reference sequence). The CDR3 region is CASSVGERQETQYF. The CDR3 bases are TGTGCCAGCAGCGTGGGGGAGAGGCAAGAGACCCAGTACTTC.

The V and J genes are TRBV2 and TRBJ1-6, with 7 bases that match TRBD1. J lost 9 bases, V lost 7 bases, and 12 bases had no gene match. Looked up from germline, CDR1 is SNHLY and CDR2 is FYNNEI. This CDR3 comprises 15 residues. The CDR3: CASTQGTADSSPLHF. DNA of the CDR3: TGTGCCAGCACCCAAGGGACAGCGGATTCTTCACCCCTCCACTTT.

V and J are TRBV5-1 and TRBJ1-2; 7 nucleotides line up with TRBD1. The germline V gene encodes CDR1 SGHRS and CDR2 YFSETQ. The CDR3 runs 15 residues. With 4 bases clipped from V and 6 bases from J, the junction kept 12 bases outside the gene matches. The CDR3 is CASSPAPGQKNGYTF. The CDR3 region has the DNA TGCGCCAGCAGCCCTGCCCCGGGACAGAAAAATGGCTACACCTTC.

The V and J genes are TRBV7-9 and TRBJ1-4, with 9 positions matching TRBD1. Germline CDR1 is SEHNR and CDR2 is FQNEAQ (reference sequence). The trim removed 1 base at V and 0 bases at J, leaving 0 bases unmatched. CDR3 size: 16 residues. For the CDR3, the DNA is TGTGCCAGCAGCTTAGGGACAGGGGCAACTAATGAAAAACTGTTTTTT. This translates into CASSLGTGATNEKLFF.